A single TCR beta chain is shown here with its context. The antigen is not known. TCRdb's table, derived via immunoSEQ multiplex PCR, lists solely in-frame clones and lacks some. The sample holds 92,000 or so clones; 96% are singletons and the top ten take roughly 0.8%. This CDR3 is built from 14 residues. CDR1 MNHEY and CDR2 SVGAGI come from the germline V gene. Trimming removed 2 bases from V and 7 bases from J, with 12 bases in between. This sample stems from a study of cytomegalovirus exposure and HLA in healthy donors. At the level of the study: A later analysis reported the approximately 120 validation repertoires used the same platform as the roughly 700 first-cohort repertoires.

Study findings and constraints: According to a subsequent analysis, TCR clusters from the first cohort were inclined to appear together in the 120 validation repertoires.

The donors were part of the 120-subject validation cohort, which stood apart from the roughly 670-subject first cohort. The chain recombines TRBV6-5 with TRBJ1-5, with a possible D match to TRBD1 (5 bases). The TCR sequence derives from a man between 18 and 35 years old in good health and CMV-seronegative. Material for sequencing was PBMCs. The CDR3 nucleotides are TGTGCCAGCAGTTACGTCGCAGGGCGACAGCCCCAGCATTTT. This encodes CASSYVAGRQPQHF.